This TCR beta chain was recorded in a study of shared clonotypes between healthy human individuals. Looking at the study overall: Two female and a few male donors aged 18 to 49 were enrolled.

Each unsorted PBMC replicate got 300 ng genomic DNA, around 30,000 genomes. Repertoires were generated with immunoSEQ multiplex PCR, while TCRdb's copy carries only in-frame clones and drops some. The sample has about 460,000 clones, over 60% seen once. In its sample, this clone was seen a few times. Without sorting, samples used about 90 million PBMCs for genomic DNA. V lost 5 bases to trimming and J lost 2 bases, with 11 bases between them. The CDR3 has 13 amino acids. Germline V gene sequence: CDR1 SGHNT, CDR2 YYREEE (reference sequence). The source material was PBMCs. V and J are TRBV5-4 and TRBJ2-7; no clear D. The clonotype was recovered from a woman in her forties in good health. Some clones in this sample may be carry-over from other donors' samples. The DNA of the CDR3 is TGTGCCAGCAGTTTAGACGGCCCCTACGAGCAGTACTTC. Protein: CASSLDGPYEQYF.